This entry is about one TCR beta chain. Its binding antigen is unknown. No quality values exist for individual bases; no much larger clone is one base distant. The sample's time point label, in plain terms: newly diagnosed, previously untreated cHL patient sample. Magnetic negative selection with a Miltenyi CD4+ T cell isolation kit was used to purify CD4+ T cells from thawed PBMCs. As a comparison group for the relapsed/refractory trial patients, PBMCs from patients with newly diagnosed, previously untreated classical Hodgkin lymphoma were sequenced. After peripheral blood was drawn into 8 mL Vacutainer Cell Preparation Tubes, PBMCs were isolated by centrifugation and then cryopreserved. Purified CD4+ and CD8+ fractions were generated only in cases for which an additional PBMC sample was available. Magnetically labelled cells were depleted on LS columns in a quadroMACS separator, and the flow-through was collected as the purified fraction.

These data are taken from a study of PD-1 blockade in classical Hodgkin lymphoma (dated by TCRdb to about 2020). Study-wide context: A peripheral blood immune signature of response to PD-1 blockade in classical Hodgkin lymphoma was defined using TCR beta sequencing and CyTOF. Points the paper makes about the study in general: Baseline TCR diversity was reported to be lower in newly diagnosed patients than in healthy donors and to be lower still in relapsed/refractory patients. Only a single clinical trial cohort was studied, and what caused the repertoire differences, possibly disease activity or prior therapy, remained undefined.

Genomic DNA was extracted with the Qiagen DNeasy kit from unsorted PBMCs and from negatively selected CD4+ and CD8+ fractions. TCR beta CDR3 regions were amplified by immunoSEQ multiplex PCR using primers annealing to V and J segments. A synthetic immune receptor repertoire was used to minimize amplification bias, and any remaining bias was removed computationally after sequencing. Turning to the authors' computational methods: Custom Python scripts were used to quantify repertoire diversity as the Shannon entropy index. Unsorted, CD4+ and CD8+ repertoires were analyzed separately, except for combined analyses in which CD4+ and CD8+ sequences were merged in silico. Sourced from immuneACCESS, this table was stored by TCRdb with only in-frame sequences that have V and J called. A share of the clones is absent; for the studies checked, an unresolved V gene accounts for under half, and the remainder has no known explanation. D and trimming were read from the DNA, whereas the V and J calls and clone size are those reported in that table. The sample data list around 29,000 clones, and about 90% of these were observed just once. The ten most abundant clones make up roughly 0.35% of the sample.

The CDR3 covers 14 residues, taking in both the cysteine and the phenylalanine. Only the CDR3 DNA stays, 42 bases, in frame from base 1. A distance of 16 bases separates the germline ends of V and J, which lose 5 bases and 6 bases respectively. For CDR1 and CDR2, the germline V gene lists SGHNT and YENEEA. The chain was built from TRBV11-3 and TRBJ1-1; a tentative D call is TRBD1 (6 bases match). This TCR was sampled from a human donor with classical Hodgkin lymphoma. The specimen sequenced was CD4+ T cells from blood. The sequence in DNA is TGTGCCAGCAGCCCTCGACGAGGGGGGGCTGAAGCTTTCTTT. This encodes CASSPRRGGAEAFF.